This T cell receptor beta chain was profiled in a study of Graves' ophthalmopathy and Graves' hyperthyroidism. The germline CDR1 and CDR2 sequences are MDHEN and SYDVKM. This CDR3 region has 14 residues. J gave up 5 bases and V 8 bases, and 10 bases lay outside the gene matches. The sample holds a few counts of this clonotype. Its specificity is unknown. Stable hyperthyroidism was defined by absence of ophthalmopathy within 18 months of follow-up. Hyperthyroidism patients, aged 18 to 65, were newly diagnosed, under 2 months' duration. The PBMCs used were ones drawn from over 9.5 ml of fresh peripheral blood. Study-wide points: Forecasting of ophthalmopathy progression by the model achieved 60% to 71% sensitivity and 72.22% specificity.

The TCR beta CDR3 regions underwent amplification from RNA transcripts. RT-PCR was first run with HTBI primers, then multiplex PCR in a second round. TCRdb reprocessed the multiplex PCR reads with MiXCR, giving one entry per CDR3 protein. Of around 36,000 distinct CDR3 sequences listed, around half are singletons. The gene calls are TRBV28 and TRBJ2-3; TRBD2 matches at 7 bases. The TCR comes from an adult woman with stable Graves' hyperthyroidism. Input material: peripheral blood. The DNA for the CDR3 is TGTGCCAGCTCTGTCCGGGGGGTCCGAGATACGCAGTATTTT. It encodes CASSVRGVRDTQYF.